These 2 T cell receptor beta chains share one sample of origin, sequenced in a study of T cells in Graves' hyperthyroidism and ophthalmopathy. The investigators amplified TCR beta CDR3 regions from RNA transcripts. The HTBI primer set drove a first-round RT-PCR of the TCR CDR3. TCRdb re-called the multiplex PCR reads through MiXCR, storing one row per CDR3 protein. The table records about 600,000 distinct CDR3 sequences, more than 13% of them present only once. The sequenced material came from blood. The receptors derive from a woman under 30 with Graves' ophthalmopathy.

The genes are TRBV7-2 and TRBJ2-1; D remains unclear. V lost 1 base and J lost 2, with 9 bases in between. Germline V gene data show CDR1 as SGHTA and CDR2 as FQGNSA. The CDR3 covers 15 residues. The CDR3 loop is CASSLGVGPYNEQFF. The CDR3 nucleotides are TGTGCCAGCAGCTTAGGTGTAGGACCCTACAATGAGCAGTTCTTC.

This clonotype has ten or more counts. The rearrangement uses TRBV29-1 and TRBJ2-7; 8 positions agree with TRBD1. CDR3 length: 17 residues. Germline lookup yields CDR1 SQVTM and CDR2 ANQGSEA. Trimming cost V 1 base and J 0 bases; bases outside gene matches: 11. Here the CDR3 DNA reads TGCAGCGTTGAAGGAGTGGTATACAGGGGGAGCTCCTACGAGCAGTACTTC. This gives the protein CSVEGVVYRGSSYEQYF.